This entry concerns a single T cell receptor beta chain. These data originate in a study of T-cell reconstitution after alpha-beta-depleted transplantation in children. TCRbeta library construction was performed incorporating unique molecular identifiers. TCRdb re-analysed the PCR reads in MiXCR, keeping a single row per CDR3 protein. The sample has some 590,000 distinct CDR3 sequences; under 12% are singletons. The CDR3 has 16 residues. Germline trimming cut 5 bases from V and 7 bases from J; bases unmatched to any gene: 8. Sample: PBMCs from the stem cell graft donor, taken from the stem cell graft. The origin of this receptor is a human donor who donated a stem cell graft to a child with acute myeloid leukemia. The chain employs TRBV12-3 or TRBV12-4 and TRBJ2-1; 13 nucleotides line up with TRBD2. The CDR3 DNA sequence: TGTGCCAGCAGTCCAAGGACTAGCGGGAGCGGAAATGAGCAGTTCTTC. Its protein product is CASSPRTSGSGNEQFF.